Reported below is one TCR beta chain. Its antigen is as yet unknown. Second doses that came at about 4 or about 12 weeks were put together. TCRdb's table, derived via immunoSEQ multiplex PCR, lists solely in-frame clones and lacks some. The sample records 130,000 or so clones, roughly 88% being singletons. These data belong to a study of T cell responses to AZD1222 COVID-19 vaccine. Between the trimmed V and J ends, which lost 5 bases and 7 bases, there was a span of 17 bases. CDR3 length: 14 amino acids. Germline V gives CDR1 SEHNR, CDR2 FQNEAQ (reference sequence). Study-wide points: Spike-specific TCR breadth rose after two AZD1222 doses, and depth rose as well. Among the donors, most were white British and more were female, and clonal diversity was possibly underestimated. Unmutated regions of variants are reportedly targeted by nearly half of spike-specific TCRs.

V is TRBV7-9 and J is TRBJ1-2; no definite D call. Specimen: peripheral blood, collected 28 days after the second AZD1222 dose. This TCR was recovered from an adult who received the AZD1222 COVID-19 vaccine. CDR3 residues: CASSDTDRFGGYTF. The CDR3 bases are TGTGCCAGCAGCGACACCGACCGCTTTGGTGGCTACACCTTC.